Listed below are T cell receptor beta chains from one sample, sequenced in a study of T-cell memory formation after mild COVID-19. One entry per CDR3 protein results from TCRdb running MiXCR on the 5' RACE reads. The sample holds some 210,000 distinct CDR3 sequences, approximately 16% seen once. Sequenced sample: PBMCs or a T cell subset sorted from them (not recorded which). These receptors all stem from an adult woman who had mild COVID-19 (a few samples of this study predate the infection). Cell type and time point are not known. Both conserved end residues are part of each CDR3. Fields, in order: J gene, D gene, clone size, V gene, CDR3 DNA, CDR3 protein. A D gene is named only where the DNA matches it firmly. Not every row has a clone size; where given, it reads once, few, many or a size class.

j_gene: TRBJ2-3; d_gene: TRBD2; abundance: .; v_gene: TRBV6-4; CDR3nt: TGTGCCAGCGCCCCCGAGACTAGCGGGAGAGATACGCAGTATTTT; CDR3aa: CASAPETSGRDTQYF
j_gene: TRBJ2-3; d_gene: TRBD2; abundance: .; v_gene: TRBV5-1; CDR3nt: TGCGCCAGCAGCTTTGACGGACTAGCCACAGATACGCAGTATTTT; CDR3aa: CASSFDGLATDTQYF
j_gene: TRBJ2-7; d_gene: TRBD2; abundance: many; v_gene: TRBV12-3/TRBV12-4; CDR3nt: TGTGCCAGCAGTTCTCTAGCGGGCCCGCGCGAGCAGTACTTC; CDR3aa: CASSSLAGPREQYF
j_gene: TRBJ2-1; d_gene: .; abundance: .; v_gene: TRBV29-1; CDR3nt: TGCAGCGTTAGACGGGAAGACTACAATGAGCAGTTCTTC; CDR3aa: CSVRREDYNEQFF
j_gene: TRBJ2-1; d_gene: TRBD2; abundance: .; v_gene: TRBV6-5; CDR3nt: TGTGCCAGCAGTCCACGCCAGCGGGAGCGCAATGAGCAGTTCTTC; CDR3aa: CASSPRQRERNEQFF
j_gene: TRBJ2-7; d_gene: .; abundance: once; v_gene: TRBV2; CDR3nt: TGTGCCAGCAGTGGAGATCCGGGAAAGCAGTACTTC; CDR3aa: CASSGDPGKQYF
j_gene: TRBJ2-7; d_gene: .; abundance: few; v_gene: TRBV4-2; CDR3nt: TGTGCCAGCAGCCAAGATCTGAGGGTTTACGAGCAGTACTTC; CDR3aa: CASSQDLRVYEQYF
j_gene: TRBJ1-1; d_gene: TRBD1; abundance: few; v_gene: TRBV7-6; CDR3nt: TGTGCCAGCAGTCTACAACAGGGGTCTGAAGCTTTCTTT; CDR3aa: CASSLQQGSEAFF
j_gene: TRBJ1-2; d_gene: .; abundance: .; v_gene: TRBV20-1; CDR3nt: TGCAGTGCTAGTAGGAGGGCCCCCACCTTC; CDR3aa: CSASRRAPTF
j_gene: TRBJ2-3; d_gene: TRBD2; abundance: few; v_gene: TRBV3-1; CDR3nt: TGTGCCAGCAGCCAAGAGGGACTAGCAGATACGCAGTATTTT; CDR3aa: CASSQEGLADTQYF
j_gene: TRBJ2-1; d_gene: TRBD1; abundance: .; v_gene: TRBV7-9; CDR3nt: TGTGCCAGCGGGGACAGTTACAATGAGCAGTTCTTC; CDR3aa: CASGDSYNEQFF
j_gene: TRBJ1-1; d_gene: .; abundance: few; v_gene: TRBV9; CDR3nt: TGTGCCAGCAGGCCCGGGGTTAAGGCTGAAGCTTTCTTT; CDR3aa: CASRPGVKAEAFF
j_gene: TRBJ2-7; d_gene: .; abundance: .; v_gene: TRBV2; CDR3nt: TGTGCCAGCAGTAAGACCTCCTACGAGCAGTACTTC; CDR3aa: CASSKTSYEQYF
j_gene: TRBJ1-2; d_gene: TRBD1; abundance: few; v_gene: TRBV12-3/TRBV12-4; CDR3nt: TGTGCCAGCAGCACCATACAGGGGGGGGCTGCTGGCTACACCTTC; CDR3aa: CASSTIQGGAAGYTF
j_gene: TRBJ1-2; d_gene: TRBD1; abundance: few; v_gene: TRBV12-3/TRBV12-4; CDR3nt: TGTGCCAGCAGTAACAGGGGGATGCGTCAGGGCTACACCTTC; CDR3aa: CASSNRGMRQGYTF
j_gene: TRBJ2-7; d_gene: .; abundance: .; v_gene: TRBV6-1; CDR3nt: TGTGCCAGCAGTGAAGCGACAGACAGGTTTCATTACGAGCAGTACTTC; CDR3aa: CASSEATDRFHYEQYF
j_gene: TRBJ2-5; d_gene: .; abundance: .; v_gene: TRBV19; CDR3nt: TGTGCCAGTAGTATAGATGGGACACCCCATCGGACCCAGTACTTC; CDR3aa: CASSIDGTPHRTQYF
j_gene: TRBJ2-3; d_gene: TRBD2; abundance: few; v_gene: TRBV20-1; CDR3nt: TGCAGTGCTAGCAGACTAGCGGTGGACACAGATACGCAGTATTTT; CDR3aa: CSASRLAVDTDTQYF
j_gene: TRBJ1-1; d_gene: .; abundance: few; v_gene: TRBV21-1; CDR3nt: TGTGCCAGCAGCAAAGTTTCGGATGAAGGGGGCGCTTTCTTT; CDR3aa: CASSKVSDEGGAFF
j_gene: TRBJ2-3; d_gene: TRBD1; abundance: .; v_gene: TRBV6-6; CDR3nt: TGTGCCAGCAGTACGGGACAGGGTTTGGATACGCAGTATTTT; CDR3aa: CASSTGQGLDTQYF
j_gene: TRBJ1-1; d_gene: TRBD1; abundance: .; v_gene: TRBV3-1; CDR3nt: TGTGCCAGCAGCCCAGCCAGGACAGGGCCCGAATCGGTGATGAACACTGAAGCTTTCTTT; CDR3aa: CASSPARTGPESVMNTEAFF
j_gene: TRBJ1-1; d_gene: .; abundance: .; v_gene: TRBV7-9; CDR3nt: TGTGCCAGCAGCCCAACGGCCAGGAACACTGAAGCTTTCTTT; CDR3aa: CASSPTARNTEAFF
j_gene: TRBJ2-3; d_gene: .; abundance: .; v_gene: TRBV24-1; CDR3nt: TGTGCCACCGGGGGCGGGAGTCGGGAAGATACGCAGTATTTT; CDR3aa: CATGGGSREDTQYF
j_gene: TRBJ2-3; d_gene: .; abundance: few; v_gene: TRBV29-1; CDR3nt: TGCAGCGCCCAAAGGGGGGCAGATACGCAGTATTTT; CDR3aa: CSAQRGADTQYF
j_gene: TRBJ2-1; d_gene: .; abundance: many; v_gene: TRBV7-8; CDR3nt: TGTGCCAGCAGCCGGTCGGTAAGCTCCTACAATGAGCAGTTCTTC; CDR3aa: CASSRSVSSYNEQFF
j_gene: TRBJ2-7; d_gene: .; abundance: .; v_gene: TRBV11-2; CDR3nt: TGTGCCAGCAGCTTTTCCAGGGACTACGAGCAGTACTTC; CDR3aa: CASSFSRDYEQYF
j_gene: TRBJ1-1; d_gene: TRBD1; abundance: few; v_gene: TRBV18; CDR3nt: TGTGCCAGCTCACGGAGACAGGGGTTGGCCATGAACACTGAAGCTTTCTTT; CDR3aa: CASSRRQGLAMNTEAFF
j_gene: TRBJ2-3; d_gene: .; abundance: few; v_gene: TRBV20-1; CDR3nt: TGCAGTACCGGAACGGCGCCCGAGGGGGCAGATACGCAGTATTTT; CDR3aa: CSTGTAPEGADTQYF
j_gene: TRBJ2-5; d_gene: .; abundance: .; v_gene: TRBV5-1; CDR3nt: TGCGCCAGCAGCTTGAATAAAGGGGTCCAGTACTTC; CDR3aa: CASSLNKGVQYF
j_gene: TRBJ1-5; d_gene: .; abundance: .; v_gene: TRBV12-3/TRBV12-4; CDR3nt: TGTGCCAGCTCTTATCGTGGATCCGATCAGCCCCAGCATTTT; CDR3aa: CASSYRGSDQPQHF
j_gene: TRBJ2-7; d_gene: TRBD1; abundance: .; v_gene: TRBV12-3/TRBV12-4; CDR3nt: TGTGCCAGCAGTGCCCGGGACAGGGGGCGAAGCGAGCAGTACTTC; CDR3aa: CASSARDRGRSEQYF